The 19 T cell receptor beta chains given below trace back to one sample, sequenced in a study of quantifying T cell responses using KT2 cells. For the study at large: cDNA was made from DNase-treated RNA using alpha and beta constant primers.

The cDNA 3' end received a ligated oligonucleotide with a UMI. An equimolar mix of RC1.1 and RC1.2 primed the beta chain across TRBC1 and TRBC2. TCRdb called the UMI-ligation and nested PCR reads again in MiXCR, with one record for every CDR3 protein. Altogether 40,000 to 60,000 distinct CDR3 sequences are present, around a tenth being singletons, with the ten largest covering about 9.4%. Sequenced input: PBMCs spiked with cells of the T cell clone KT2. The receptors originated from a human donor.

This clonotype was recorded at least ten times. The V call is TRBV20-1, the J call TRBJ2-2; the D is unclear. This CDR3 region has 13 residues. V was clipped by 6 bases and J by 1 base, with 9 bases between them. The germline V gene has CDR1 DFQATT and CDR2 SNEGSKA (reference sequence). CDR3 coding DNA: TGCAGTGCCGACCTTGGGAACACCGGGGAGCTGTTTTTT. Translating it yields CSADLGNTGELFF.

The J gene is TRBJ2-1, the V gene TRBV5-1; the D gene is possibly TRBD2 (5 bases). Germline CDR1 and CDR2: SGHRS and YFSETQ. V lost 4 bases and J 0 bases, leaving 11 bases between the germline ends. This CDR3 is 15 amino acids long. The CDR3 here is CASSLEGSSYNEQFF. In nucleotides, the CDR3 is TGCGCCAGCAGCCTGGAAGGGAGCTCCTACAATGAGCAGTTCTTC.

The chain uses TRBV7-2 and TRBJ2-3; TRBD1 aligns across 7 bases. The germline gives CDR1 SGHTA, CDR2 FQGNSA. The CDR3 is 15 amino acids. The V gene end was trimmed by 6 bases and the J gene end by 0 bases; junction bases not matched to a gene: 6. The CDR3 loop is CASRLGQSSTDTQYF. The CDR3 DNA follows: TGTGCCAGCAGACTGGGACAGTCTAGCACAGATACGCAGTATTTT.

This clonotype showed up many times. The rearrangement joins TRBV29-1 to TRBJ1-1; D not certain. The length of the CDR3 is 14 residues. Per germline, CDR1 SQVTM and CDR2 ANQGSEA. Trimming stripped 5 bases from V and 2 bases from J, with 15 bases between. As DNA, the CDR3 is TGCAGCGTTCGACCGGCAGCCACTAACACTGAAGCTTTCTTT. Encoded protein: CSVRPAATNTEAFF.

This clonotype occurred a few times. The V gene is TRBV7-8, the J gene TRBJ2-3; D may be TRBD2 (5 bases). The V gene lost 5 bases and the J gene lost 5 bases, with 17 bases spanning the gap. The length of the CDR3 is 15 residues. Germline values: CDR1 SGHVS, CDR2 FQNEAQ. The CDR3 loop reads CASSPQPWAGDTQYF. The CDR3 nucleotides read TGTGCCAGCAGCCCGCAGCCCTGGGCGGGAGATACGCAGTATTTT.

This clonotype has just a few counts. CDR3 sequence: CASSEMGGRPTGELFF. DNA of the CDR3: TGTGCCAGCAGTGAAATGGGGGGTCGGCCCACCGGGGAGCTGTTTTTT. V is TRBV2 and J is TRBJ2-2, with a possible D match to TRBD2 (6 bases). Germline CDR1 is SNHLY and CDR2 is FYNNEI. The V end was cut by 2 bases, the J end by 4 bases, with 14 bases between. This CDR3 has 16 residues.

This clonotype has a count of ten or more. The genes are TRBV6-5 and TRBJ2-1, with 12 bases aligning to TRBD2. J gave up 3 bases and V 2 bases, and 8 bases lay outside the gene matches. The CDR3 length is 18 residues. Germline values: CDR1 MNHEY, CDR2 SVGAGI. The CDR3 region is CASSYRLGLAGFYNEQFF. The CDR3 DNA reads TGTGCCAGCAGTTACAGATTAGGACTAGCGGGATTCTACAATGAGCAGTTCTTC.

This clonotype was seen only a few times. V gene TRBV6-5 combines with J gene TRBJ2-1, with 8 positions matching TRBD2. The CDR3 consists of 18 residues. V trimming: 2 bases; J trimming: 4 bases; junction bases outside the gene matches: 13. The germline gives CDR1 MNHEY, CDR2 SVGAGI. The CDR3 sequence is CASSYTGGGDPAYNEQFF. The CDR3 DNA follows: TGTGCCAGCAGTTACACCGGGGGGGGTGATCCGGCGTACAATGAGCAGTTCTTC.

This clonotype was counted a few times. This chain uses TRBV27 with TRBJ1-1; TRBD1 might be the D (5 bases). The CDR3 has 13 amino acids. Germline V gene data show CDR1 as MNHEY and CDR2 as SMNVEV (reference sequence). Trimming removed 8 bases at V and 6 bases at J, with 16 bases between. The CDR3 sequence: CASRDGGGPEAFF. CDR3 coding DNA: TGTGCCAGCCGCGACGGGGGAGGTCCTGAAGCTTTCTTT.

The chain joins TRBV20-1 to TRBJ2-3, with a tentative D call TRBD2 (6 bases). Germline-derived CDR1 and CDR2 are DFQATT and SNEGSKA (reference sequence). V was clipped by 5 bases and J by 3 bases, with 9 bases between them. This CDR3 is built from 12 residues. In DNA form, the CDR3 reads TGCAGTGCTGTGGGAGGAACAGATACGCAGTATTTT. Protein product: CSAVGGTDTQYF.

The V call is TRBV7-2, the J call TRBJ1-5, with D possibly TRBD1 on 6 matching bases. CDR3 length equals 15 residues. Germline V gives CDR1 SGHTA, CDR2 FQGNSA. V lost 1 base, J lost 5 bases, and 12 bases lay in between. The CDR3 spells CASSLEAYRDQPQHF. The CDR3 DNA reads as TGTGCCAGCAGCTTAGAGGCCTACAGGGATCAGCCCCAGCATTTT.

This clonotype was seen repeatedly, ten times or more. The chain carries TRBV4-2 and TRBJ2-3; 7 bases agree with TRBD2. This CDR3 spans 19 amino acids. Trimming at V came to 2 bases and at J to 2 bases, leaving 16 bases not matched to a gene. The germline V gene encodes CDR1 LGHNA and CDR2 YNFKEQ. CDR3: CASSQFFSLSGTPTDTQYF. CDR3 sequence (DNA): TGTGCCAGCAGCCAATTTTTCTCTCTGAGCGGGACCCCCACAGATACGCAGTATTTT.

V is TRBV14 and J is TRBJ1-5; D not certain. V lost 2 bases and J 0 bases, leaving 5 bases between the germline ends. The CDR3 is made up of 14 amino acids. In germline, CDR1 is SGHDN, CDR2 FVKESK. DNA for the CDR3: TGTGCCAGCAGCCAACTCGGTAGCAATCAGCCCCAGCATTTT. Protein sequence: CASSQLGSNQPQHF.

This clonotype was picked up many times. J is TRBJ2-1 and V is TRBV6-4, with TRBD2 matching 13 bases. V lost 2 bases and J lost 6; bases outside the gene matches: 1. CDR1 and CDR2 from the germline V gene are MRHNA and SNTAGT. The CDR3 has 15 amino acids. Here the CDR3 reads CASSDTSGGANEQFF. Here the CDR3 DNA reads TGTGCCAGCAGTGACACTAGCGGGGGGGCCAATGAGCAGTTCTTC.

This clonotype was seen a handful of times. The chain recombines TRBV4-2 with TRBJ2-5, with TRBD2 matching 10 bases. The CDR3 is 17 residues long. Germline lookup yields CDR1 LGHNA and CDR2 YNFKEQ. V gave up 1 base and J gave up 0 bases; unmatched junction bases: 5. The CDR3 sequence is CASSQGTSGSYQETQYF. The CDR3 bases are TGTGCCAGCAGCCAAGGGACTAGCGGTTCATACCAAGAGACCCAGTACTTC.

This CDR3 is CASSFPGQATSGANVLTF. The CDR3 DNA is TGTGCCAGCAGTTTCCCGGGACAGGCCACCTCTGGGGCCAACGTCCTGACTTTC. The rearrangement uses TRBV12-3 or TRBV12-4 and TRBJ2-6; 8 nucleotides match TRBD1. CDR3 size: 18 residues. Losses at the gene ends were 3 bases for V and 0 bases for J; bases not matched to a gene: 7.

This clonotype was detected many times. The rearrangement links TRBV7-9 to TRBJ2-1, with a tentative D call TRBD2 (5 bases). The CDR3 covers 12 residues. V shed 2 bases and J shed 7 bases, with 6 bases lying between them. Per the germline V gene, CDR1 is SEHNR and CDR2 is FQNEAQ (reference sequence). The CDR3 DNA sequence: TGTGCCAGCAGCTTACCGGGGAATGAGCAGTTCTTC. Its translation is CASSLPGNEQFF.

V and J are TRBV20-1 and TRBJ1-4; D might be TRBD1 (5 bases). Per germline, CDR1 DFQATT and CDR2 SNEGSKA (reference sequence). This CDR3 contains 12 residues. The ends were cut back, 7 bases at V and 7 bases at J, with 13 bases in the middle. CDR3 nucleotides: TGCAGTGTAGGCAGGGTTGGTGAAAAACTGTTTTTT. Translating it yields CSVGRVGEKLFF.

This clonotype was picked up many times. The V and J genes are TRBV4-1 and TRBJ1-2; TRBD1 agrees at 7 bases. The length of the CDR3 is 15 residues. Germline trimming cut 4 bases from V and 4 bases from J; bases unmatched to any gene: 9. Germline CDR1 and CDR2: MGHRA and YSYEKL. The CDR3 region is CASSPRQGTFYGYTF. Written as DNA, the CDR3 is TGCGCCAGCAGCCCTAGACAGGGAACCTTCTATGGCTACACCTTC.